Listed here are 6 T cell receptor beta chains from one sample, sequenced in a study of vaccination effects on CD4 cells after COVID-19. Expansion with viral peptide pools was applied to antigen-specific CD4+ T cells by the ViraFEST assay prior to sequencing. Subsequent to a culture period of under twelve days, CD4+ T cells were isolated. None of these healthy vaccinees had been infected with SARS-CoV-2 before vaccination. TCRdb's table, derived via immunoSEQ multiplex PCR, lists solely in-frame clones and lacks some. The data show tens of thousands of clones, with approximately 72% seen just once and about 4.1% held by the top ten. These TCRs' antigens remain unknown. Specimen: CD4+ T cells from PBMCs cultured with HCoV-OC43 spike peptides, collected before COVID-19 vaccination. As for subset: HCoV-OC43 spike overlapping peptide pool stimulation. The source is a human donor who received a COVID-19 vaccine.

The chain carries TRBV9 and TRBJ1-4, with 8 positions matching TRBD1. After removal of 4 bases from V and 8 bases from J, the junction contained 7 bases not matched to a gene. Germline-derived CDR1 and CDR2 are SGDLS and YYNGEE. The CDR3 is 14 residues long. CDR3 protein: CASSSDRGNEKLFF. The CDR3 nucleotides read TGTGCCAGCAGCTCCGACAGGGGCAACGAAAAACTGTTTTTT.

The chain combines TRBV29-1 with TRBJ1-1; 9 bases are a match to TRBD1. CDR1 is SQVTM, CDR2 ANQGSEA, per germline. The CDR3 contains 15 residues. V dropped 6 bases and J dropped 3; count of bases not matched to a gene: 11. The CDR3 loop is CSVRYQGQGHTEAFF. The CDR3, as DNA: TGCAGCGTCCGGTACCAAGGACAGGGGCACACTGAAGCTTTCTTT.

The V gene is TRBV7-9, the J gene TRBJ2-7; TRBD1 matches 7 bases. Losses at the gene ends were 5 bases for V and 4 bases for J; bases not matched to a gene: 8. This CDR3 is built from 14 residues. The germline V gene encodes CDR1 SEHNR and CDR2 FQNEAQ (reference sequence). For the CDR3, the DNA is TGTGCCAGCAGCCCAGGGGACAGAATTTACGAGCAGTACGTC. It codes for CASSPGDRIYEQYV.

V and J are TRBV3-1 (or the pseudogene TRBV3-2) and TRBJ2-1; D may be TRBD1 (6 bases). Germline CDR1 is LGHDT and CDR2 is YNNKEL (reference sequence). The CDR3 totals 13 residues. Trimming took off 4 bases at V and 5 bases at J, with 9 bases between the two ends. The CDR3 DNA reads TGTGCCAGCAGCCCGGACAGCAACAATGAGCAGTTCTTC. It is translated as CASSPDSNNEQFF.

The chain joins TRBV6-1 to TRBJ2-1; D call uncertain. V was shortened by 1 base and J by 4 bases, with 8 bases between the two germline ends. This CDR3 comprises 14 residues. CDR1 MNHNS and CDR2 SASEGT come from the germline V gene. The CDR3 sequence: CASSEGGLYNEQFF. The DNA of the CDR3 is TGTGCCAGCAGTGAAGGCGGTCTATACAATGAGCAGTTCTTC.

The genes are TRBV7-2 and TRBJ2-3; D may be TRBD1 (5 bases). Per germline, CDR1 SGHTA and CDR2 FQGNSA. CDR3 length equals 14 residues. V was shortened by 6 bases and J by 0 bases, with 10 bases between the two germline ends. In DNA form, the CDR3 reads TGTGCCAGCAGGAGACAGCCTAGCACAGATACGCAGTATTTT. Amino acids: CASRRQPSTDTQYF.